These T cell receptor beta chains were read from a single sample in a study of tumor-infiltrating lymphocytes in oesophageal squamous cell carcinoma. TCRdb recomputed calls from the PCR reads with MiXCR, one row per CDR3 protein. The sample shows 15,000 to 20,000 distinct CDR3 sequences, 41% of them seen only once. The sequenced sample consisted of esophageal tumor tissue. The receptor source for this set is a male donor with esophageal squamous cell carcinoma. Each CDR3 is given with its conserved first and last residue. The order of the fields is CDR3 DNA, CDR3 protein, D gene, clone size, J gene, V gene. D genes are given only for firm matches. The listing skips clone size in some rows; elsewhere it reads once, few, many or a size class.

TGTGCCAGCAGCTTGAGGACAGACCAAGAGACCCAGTACTTC CASSLRTDQETQYF - - TRBJ2-5 TRBV5-3
TGTGCCAGCTTGCAGGACCCGAACACTGAAGCTTTCTTT CASLQDPNTEAFF - - TRBJ1-1 TRBV7-3
TGTGCCAGCAGCTTAACGAGGCCAGGGGCAAACACTGAAGCTTTCTTT CASSLTRPGANTEAFF - many TRBJ1-1 TRBV7-3
TGCGCCAGCAGCGTAGAGGGTCGGGCGAACATTCAGTACTTC CASSVEGRANIQYF - many TRBJ2-4 TRBV5-1
TGTGCCACCCGGACGGGGGGGTCGAACACTGAAGCTTTCTTT CATRTGGSNTEAFF - many TRBJ1-1 TRBV24-1
TGCGCCAGCAGCTTGGCGGGGGCGCTCACTGAAGCTTTCTTT CASSLAGALTEAFF - once TRBJ1-1 TRBV5-1
TGTGCCAGCAGTTTGGGTCCGGGGTTAGCGGGAGTGCCCTACAATGAGCAGTTCTTC CASSLGPGLAGVPYNEQFF TRBD2 - TRBJ2-1 TRBV28
TGTGCCAGCAGTTACTCGGGGGGAGATGAGACCCAGTACTTC CASSYSGGDETQYF - - TRBJ2-5 TRBV6-6
TGTGCCAGCTCACCACCCAGCAGGGACTATGGCTACACCTTC CASSPPSRDYGYTF - many TRBJ1-2 TRBV18
TGTGCCAGCAGTACCGGGACTAAGGCCTACGAGCAGTACTTC CASSTGTKAYEQYF TRBD2 many TRBJ2-7 TRBV27
TGTGCCAGCAGCCTAAGAGCGGGGGTAATCGAAGAGACCCAGTACTTC CASSLRAGVIEETQYF TRBD2 - TRBJ2-5 TRBV3-1
TGTGCCAGCAGACAGGGGGCGCTTAATGAGCAGTTCTTC CASRQGALNEQFF TRBD1 - TRBJ2-1 TRBV18
TGTGCCAGCAGTTTAATCATAGGGGCAGGCGAGCAGTACTTC CASSLIIGAGEQYF - - TRBJ2-7 TRBV27
TGTGCCAGCAGTCCTGGGAGGGTTAATGCTAATGAAAAACTGTTTTTT CASSPGRVNANEKLFF - many TRBJ1-4 TRBV7-9
TGTGCCAGCAGCCAAGACTACAGGGGTCTCCAAGAGACCCAGTACTTC CASSQDYRGLQETQYF TRBD1 many TRBJ2-5 TRBV14
TGTGCCAGCAGCTTAGGGCTAGCGGGAGGGTTGGACGAGCAGTACTTC CASSLGLAGGLDEQYF TRBD2 few TRBJ2-7 TRBV7-8
TGTGCCACCAGCAGAGATAAGGCAGGGGGAAGCACAGATACGCAGTATTTT CATSRDKAGGSTDTQYF TRBD1 - TRBJ2-3 TRBV15
TGTGCCAGCTCACCATTACCAGCCTATGGCTACACCTTC CASSPLPAYGYTF - - TRBJ1-2 TRBV18
TGTGCCAGCAGCTTAATGGGGAAATTAAACATTCAGTACTTC CASSLMGKLNIQYF - - TRBJ2-4 TRBV7-3
TGTGCCAGCAGTTTAAGGGAGGGGGACTACGAGCAGTACTTC CASSLREGDYEQYF - few TRBJ2-7 TRBV27
TGTGCCAGCAGCTTAGGAAAGGGTTCCTACGAGCAGTACTTC CASSLGKGSYEQYF - - TRBJ2-7 TRBV7-9
TGTGCCAGCAGTTACTCGACTAGCGGAGAGACCCAGTACTTC CASSYSTSGETQYF TRBD2 - TRBJ2-5 TRBV6-6
TGTGCCAGCAGCAAAGGGGAGAACACTGAAGCTTACTTC CASSKGENTEAYF - - TRBJ2-7 TRBV7-4
TGTGCCAGCAGCGCCCGACAGGGAATCTCCTACGAGCAGTACTTC CASSARQGISYEQYF TRBD1 - TRBJ2-7 TRBV6-1
TGTGCCAGCAGCTTAAGGGGGCCCCGCTCTGGAAACACCATATATTTT CASSLRGPRSGNTIYF TRBD1 many TRBJ1-3 TRBV11-2
TGTGCCAGCAGCGCGGGACTAACTAATGAAAAACTGTTTTTT CASSAGLTNEKLFF - many TRBJ1-4 TRBV5-4
TGTGCCAGCAGCTTAATCCGCCAGGGCCGTTTCACCGGGGAGCTGTACTTC CASSLIRQGRFTGELYF - - TRBJ2-5 TRBV11-2
TGCAGTGCTCCTAAGGGGGAGGCAAACATTCAGTACTTC CSAPKGEANIQYF - few TRBJ2-4 TRBV20-1
TGCGCCAGCAGCCAAGCTCCTCAGGGGGCCTTCACTGAAGCTTTCTTT CASSQAPQGAFTEAFF TRBD1 - TRBJ1-1 TRBV4-1
TGTGCCAGCAGCCTAAGGACAGACACAGATACGCAGTATTTT CASSLRTDTDTQYF - - TRBJ2-3 TRBV7-2
TGTGCCAGCAGCGACGTCGGTAGCGGAATCATTGAGACCCAGTACTTC CASSDVGSGIIETQYF - once TRBJ2-5 TRBV11-2
TGTGCCAGCAGACTTCCGGGTCTTAGGAATGAGCAGTTCTTC CASRLPGLRNEQFF - - TRBJ2-1 TRBV6-6
TGTGCCAGCAGCTTAGCTGGGACTCTAAATGAGCAGTTCTTC CASSLAGTLNEQFF - - TRBJ2-1 TRBV7-2
TGCGCCAGCTCGAGGGCGGGGGGCTCCTACGAGCAGTACTTC CASSRAGGSYEQYF TRBD2 - TRBJ2-7 TRBV5-1
TGTGCCAGCAGTTTAGGCGGGAGTGGCGCAGATACGCAGTATTTT CASSLGGSGADTQYF TRBD2 - TRBJ2-3 TRBV12-3/TRBV12-4
TGTGCCACCAGTGATCCTCCATATGGCTACACCTTC CATSDPPYGYTF - many TRBJ1-2 TRBV24-1
TGTGCCAGCAGCTTAGCCGCAACTAATGAAAAACTGTTTTTT CASSLAATNEKLFF - - TRBJ1-4 TRBV7-4
TGTGCCAGCAGTGGCCTCTTGAGGCAAACCTACGAGCAGTACTTC CASSGLLRQTYEQYF - many TRBJ2-7 TRBV28
TGTGCCAGCAGCTTAGGGGGCCCCCTCGGCGAGCAGTACTTC CASSLGGPLGEQYF - - TRBJ2-7 TRBV7-6
TGTGCCAGCAGTTTAAGGGGTGGTCAAGAGACCCAGTACTTC CASSLRGGQETQYF - - TRBJ2-5 TRBV12-3/TRBV12-4
TGTGCCAGCAGTCAGGATTTCTCTGGGGCCAACGTCCTGACTTTC CASSQDFSGANVLTF - - TRBJ2-6 TRBV6-5
TGTGCCACCAGTGATGTTAGCGGGAGGTCCTACAATGAGCAGTTCTTC CATSDVSGRSYNEQFF TRBD2 - TRBJ2-1 TRBV24-1
TGTGCCAGCAGCTTAGAAGGGTCGGTCGGCTACACCTTC CASSLEGSVGYTF - medium-sized TRBJ1-2 TRBV7-9
TGTGCCAGCAGCCTGGGGGGACTAGCGGGGGGCATGAGTAGCACAGATACGCAGTATTTT CASSLGGLAGGMSSTDTQYF TRBD2 - TRBJ2-3 TRBV7-2
TGTGCCAGTAGTCTCGACGGGAGCTCTGGAAACACCATATATTTT CASSLDGSSGNTIYF - many TRBJ1-3 TRBV19
TGTGCCAGCAGCTTAGCGAGTGCTAGCGTGGCCTACGAGCAGTACTTC CASSLASASVAYEQYF - - TRBJ2-7 TRBV7-2
TGTGCCGGGGAGGGGACAGCCCTTTCAGGGGCCAACGTCCTGACTTTC CAGEGTALSGANVLTF - - TRBJ2-6 TRBV7-9
TGTGCCAGCAGCTTAGGGGGTACCGGCTCCTACGAGCAGTACTTC CASSLGGTGSYEQYF - - TRBJ2-7 TRBV7-9
TGTGCCAGCAGCAAGGACTCTAGCTCCTACAATGAGCAGTTCTTC CASSKDSSSYNEQFF - - TRBJ2-1 TRBV5-3
TGTGCCAGCGGAGGGGGGGGTTTCTACAATGAGCAGTTCTTC CASGGGGFYNEQFF - - TRBJ2-1 TRBV9
TGTGCCAGCAGGAACAGGGGTGGGTTCTACAATGAGCAGTTCTTC CASRNRGGFYNEQFF TRBD1 medium-sized TRBJ2-1 TRBV27
TGTGCCAGCAGCCTCAGCGCGGGGGCTGGTGAAAAACTGTTTTTT CASSLSAGAGEKLFF - many TRBJ1-4 TRBV7-2
TGTGCCAGCAGCTTAGCCCCAAAAGCGCAGTATTTT CASSLAPKAQYF - few TRBJ2-3 TRBV7-2
TGTGCCAGCAGCGCCCAAACGTCGGGAGGGGGTCGATATGGCTACACCTTC CASSAQTSGGGRYGYTF - few TRBJ1-2 TRBV7-2
TGTGCCAGCAGTGAACAGGGTCCGAACACCGGGGAGCTGTTTTTT CASSEQGPNTGELFF - - TRBJ2-2 TRBV7-3